What follows are 5 T cell receptor beta chains derived from one specimen sequenced in a study of blood T cell repertoires in COVID-19. The data were produced by immunoSEQ multiplex PCR, yet TCRdb's version contains in-frame clones alone and is incomplete. Of hundreds of thousands of clones in the sample, about 83% are singletons; the top ten hold 8% to 10%. Sequenced input: peripheral blood. The receptors shown here come from a woman between 45 and 60 years old with acute or convalescent COVID-19.

The chain uses TRBV6-5 and TRBJ1-1; D gene uncertain. Germline V gene lookup returns CDR1 MNHEY and CDR2 SVGAGI. CDR3 length: 15 amino acids. The germline V and J ends were trimmed by 0 bases and 2 bases, with 10 bases remaining between them. CDR3 coding DNA: TGTGCCAGCAGTTACTCGAGGGTTTCTAACACTGAAGCTTTCTTT. It is translated as CASSYSRVSNTEAFF.

In nucleotides, the CDR3 is TGTGCCAGCAGCTTGGGGGGAGGATACTCTGGAAACACCATATATTTT. Amino acid sequence: CASSLGGGYSGNTIYF. The rearrangement joins TRBV5-6 to TRBJ1-3, with unresolved D. Germline CDR1 reads SGHDT; CDR2 reads YYEEEE. The ends were cut back, 0 bases at V and 0 bases at J, with 10 bases in the middle. This CDR3 contains 16 residues. The whole variable domain, remainder taken from reference TRBV5-6 and TRBJ1-3, is DAGVTQSPTHLIKTRGQQVTLRCSPKSGHDTVSWYQQALGQGPQFIFQYYEEEERQRGNFPDRFSGHQFPNYSSELNVNALLLGDSALYLCASSLGGGYSGNTIYFGEGSWLTVV.

This sequence joins TRBV5-1 and TRBJ2-2; TRBD1 aligns across 7 bases. J gave up 0 bases and V 2 bases, and 1 base lay outside the gene matches. The CDR3 extends over 15 amino acids. Germline loops: CDR1 SGHRS, CDR2 YFSETQ. CDR3 nucleotides: TGCGCCAGCAGCTTAACAGGGGCGAACACCGGGGAGCTGTTTTTT. Protein sequence: CASSLTGANTGELFF.

The chain recombines TRBV9 with TRBJ2-1, with 14 bases that match TRBD2. CDR1 is SGDLS, CDR2 YYNGEE, per germline. Trimming cost V 3 bases and J 2 bases; bases outside gene matches: 4. The CDR3 sequence is 17 residues long. The CDR3 reads CASSGGLAGGTYNEQFF. The CDR3 DNA follows: TGTGCCAGCAGCGGCGGACTAGCGGGAGGAACCTACAATGAGCAGTTCTTC.

The rearrangement uses TRBV20-1 and TRBJ2-7; D might be TRBD1 (5 bases). The V end lost 3 bases, the J end lost 1 base, and 16 bases lay between the germline ends. Germline V CDR1 and CDR2: DFQATT, SNEGSKA (reference sequence). This CDR3 has 15 residues. In DNA, the CDR3 is TGCAGTGCTAGTAGGGCAGGGCGGCCATCCTACGAGCAGTACTTC. This codes for CSASRAGRPSYEQYF.